This T cell receptor beta chain emerged from a study of blood T cell repertoires in COVID-19. Per the original methods: The assay estimated nucleated cells by amplifying reference gene primers. Generated by immunoSEQ multiplex PCR, the TCRdb table keeps only in-frame clones and is missing some. The DNA was the basis for D and trimming; V, J and clone size are from that table. The sample has 100,000 to 150,000 clones; approximately 90% are singletons. There are 13 residues in the CDR3. The V end was cut by 7 bases, the J end by 1 base, with 11 bases between. V and J are TRBV12-3 or TRBV12-4 and TRBJ2-7; maybe TRBD2 (6 bases). Sequenced: peripheral blood. This clonotype originated in a woman aged 80 or over with acute or convalescent COVID-19. Here the CDR3 reads CASTWDLSYEQYF. The CDR3 nucleotides are TGTGCCAGCACATGGGACTTATCCTACGAGCAGTACTTC.